This T cell receptor beta chain appears in the sequencing data of a study of Tregs in tolerant kidney transplant recipients. CDR3 length: 16 residues. Per the germline V gene, CDR1 is LNHDA and CDR2 is SQIVND (reference sequence). The J segment lost 3 bases and the V segment lost 3 bases, leaving 6 bases of the junction unmatched. The method was immunoSEQ multiplex PCR; TCRdb's version includes in-frame clones alone and lacks a portion of them. This sample has approximately 60,000 clones; over 75% occur once, and the top ten carry 3.8%. Mixed chimerism was transient after nonmyeloablative marrow transplants from related graft donors.

This clonotype originated in a human patient who received a combined kidney and bone marrow transplant. Some T cells could come from the graft donor. The V and J genes are TRBV19 and TRBJ2-2, with 8 bases matching TRBD2. Sequencing used CD4+ T cells from blood (PBMCs), obtained 6 months after the transplant. The CDR3 nucleotides are TGTGCCAGTAGTATTGGGGCGGGAGGTTACACCGGGGAGCTGTTTTTT. This encodes CASSIGAGGYTGELFF.